This T cell receptor beta chain was found in a study of a mutant IDH1 vaccine in newly diagnosed glioma. Sequenced by immunoSEQ multiplex PCR; TCRdb stores in-frame clones only, minus some. The table shows some 33,000 clones, with around 58% occurring only once. Time point described: week 5, during vaccination. Each dose of the vaccine consisted of 300 ug of mutant IDH1 20-mer peptide, with topical imiquimod. The junction had 4 bases not matched to a gene; V was cut back by 4 bases and J by 1 base. This CDR3 has 16 residues. Germline CDR1 and CDR2: KGHSY and FQNENV. This clone was counted only a few times. Its antigen is unidentified.

The receptor comes from a woman aged 18 to 35 with glioma. The J gene is TRBJ2-6, the V gene TRBV16, with 7 bases identical to TRBD1. The source was PBMCs, collected from a glioma patient whose treatment included an IDH1 peptide vaccine. The CDR3 protein is CASSPGTASGANVLTF. CDR3 coding DNA: TGTGCCAGCAGCCCTGGGACAGCTTCTGGGGCCAACGTCCTGACTTTC.